Below are 17 T cell receptor beta chains sequenced from a single sample in a study of siplizumab effects on memory and regulatory T cells. Clones were read by immunoSEQ multiplex PCR, and TCRdb kept only the in-frame ones, dropping some. The repertoire holds 80,000 to 130,000 clones, more than 85% seen once, with just over 2.5% in the top ten. Sequencing used CD4+ T cells sorted from blood. The source of these receptors is a human donor in good health. Some clones in this sample may be carry-over from other donors' samples.

The chain has TRBV9 and TRBJ1-3; D is unresolved. The V and J ends lost 3 bases and 0 bases respectively, with 16 bases between them. The CDR3 contains 17 residues. The germline V gene encodes CDR1 SGDLS and CDR2 YYNGEE. The CDR3 DNA follows: TGTGCCAGCAGCGCCCGAAGCGGGCGGACCTCTGGAAACACCATATATTTT. It encodes CASSARSGRTSGNTIYF.

The chain combines TRBV6-5 with TRBJ1-1; the D is unclear. The CDR3 contains 13 residues. V lost 2 bases and J lost 3, with 7 bases in between. Germline V lookup: CDR1 MNHEY, CDR2 SVGAGI. The CDR3 spells CASSYGGDTEAFF. The CDR3 coding sequence is TGTGCCAGCAGTTACGGAGGCGACACTGAAGCTTTCTTT.

V is TRBV25-1 and J is TRBJ2-5, with 9 bases that match TRBD1. The DNA end is more similar to TRBJ2-7, so the J call may be wrong. The CDR3 is 13 amino acids. Germline assignment: CDR1 MGHDK and CDR2 SYGVNS. The CDR3 nucleotides read TGTGCCTCCCCTGGGACAGGGACGTACGAGCAGTACTTC. Its translation: CASPGTGTYEQYF.

The rearrangement uses TRBV5-4 and TRBJ1-1; 7 bases are shared with TRBD1. CDR3 size: 12 residues. In germline, CDR1 is SGHNT, CDR2 YYREEE (reference sequence). V lost 5 bases, J lost 4 bases, and 2 bases stayed unmatched. The CDR3 DNA sequence: TGTGCCAGCAGTTACAGGGGCACTGAAGCTTTCTTT. It specifies CASSYRGTEAFF.

This sequence joins TRBV6-5 and TRBJ2-7, with D perhaps matching TRBD1 (7 bases). The germline gives CDR1 MNHEY, CDR2 SVGAGI. Trimming stripped 6 bases from V and 5 bases from J, with 17 bases between. The CDR3 consists of 14 residues. CDR3 loop: CASRPGGSKNEQYF. The CDR3 bases are TGTGCCAGCAGGCCAGGGGGGTCAAAAAACGAGCAGTACTTC.

About this clone itself: At one end the junction does not follow the germline gene, possibly because of a read error. The gene calls are TRBV7-7 and TRBJ2-1, with 9 bases fitting TRBD2. Germline values: CDR1 SSHAT, CDR2 FNYEAQ (reference sequence). CDR3 length equals 17 residues. In DNA form, the CDR3 reads TGTGCTAGCAGTCCTTTGGGAGCGGGAGGATCCTACAATGAGCAGTTCTTC. Encoded protein: CASSPLGAGGSYNEQFF.

CDR3 nucleotide sequence: TGCGCCAGCAGCACAGGGACAGGGGGAGATCAGCCCCAGCATTTT. This gives the protein CASSTGTGGDQPQHF. The J gene is TRBJ1-5, the V gene TRBV5-1, with 11 positions matching TRBD1. The CDR3 loop spans 15 amino acids. V shed 4 bases, J shed 5 bases, and the junction held 5 bases outside the gene matches. The germline V gene has CDR1 SGHRS and CDR2 YFSETQ.

The chain couples TRBV15 to TRBJ2-3; D possibly corresponds to TRBD2 (7 bases). Trimming left V 0 bases short and J 4 bases short, with 14 bases between. Germline loops: CDR1 LNHNV, CDR2 YYDKDF (reference sequence). The CDR3 contains 16 residues. The CDR3 DNA is TGTGCCACCAGCAGAGAAGGGGGGGCAGCGGCAGATACGCAGTATTTT. Its protein product is CATSREGGAAADTQYF.

The chain couples TRBV5-4 to TRBJ1-1, with 8 bases that match TRBD1. The CDR3 totals 12 residues. Trimming cost V 2 bases and J 10 bases; bases outside gene matches: 4. Germline V lookup: CDR1 SGHNT, CDR2 YYREEE (reference sequence). The CDR3 sequence is CASSFQGARAFF. CDR3 coding DNA: TGTGCCAGCAGCTTCCAGGGGGCGCGAGCTTTCTTT.

The V gene is TRBV2, the J gene TRBJ1-1; D ambiguous. The CDR3 length is 12 residues. Trimming pared 6 bases from V and 1 base from J, leaving 6 bases between. Germline V gives CDR1 SNHLY, CDR2 FYNNEI. This CDR3 reads CASSAENTEAFF. The CDR3, as DNA: TGTGCCAGCAGCGCAGAGAACACTGAAGCTTTCTTT.

The gene calls are TRBV6-5 and TRBJ2-3, with TRBD2 matching 9 bases. This CDR3 comprises 15 residues. Trimming at V came to 7 bases and at J to 5 bases, leaving 10 bases not matched to a gene. The germline CDR1 and CDR2 sequences are MNHEY and SVGAGI. The CDR3 DNA is TGTGCCAGCACCCTAGGACTAGCGAGGGTAGATACGCAGTATTTT. Residues: CASTLGLARVDTQYF.

This clone has just one count. The V and J genes are TRBV7-6 and TRBJ1-2; 7 bases match TRBD1. J gave up 6 bases and V 3 bases, and 4 bases lay outside the gene matches. Germline V gives CDR1 SGHVS, CDR2 FNYEAQ. The length of the CDR3 is 13 residues. The CDR3 coding sequence is TGTGCCAGCAGCTTGGGGCAGGGGGATGGCTACACCTTC. Protein product: CASSLGQGDGYTF.

V usage is TRBV25-1 and J usage is TRBJ1-2, with 9 bases that match TRBD1. This CDR3 region has 14 residues. Germline assignment: CDR1 MGHDK and CDR2 SYGVNS. V trimming: 2 bases; J trimming: 5 bases; junction bases outside the gene matches: 3. CDR3 sequence reads: CASSEMDRGYGYTF. The CDR3 region has the DNA TGTGCCAGCAGTGAAATGGACAGGGGTTATGGCTACACCTTC.

The chain combines TRBV5-1 with TRBJ2-5; a weak D match, TRBD1 (6 bases). From germline, CDR1 is SGHRS and CDR2 YFSETQ. V was clipped by 5 bases and J by 3 bases, with 11 bases between them. This CDR3 spans 13 amino acids. In nucleotides, the CDR3 is TGCGCCAGCAGTCCCAAGGGGGAAGAGACCCAGTACTTC. Protein: CASSPKGEETQYF.

This clone was picked up a small number of times. This sequence joins TRBV28 and TRBJ1-2, with 7 bases matching TRBD1. Trimming removed 6 bases from V and 2 bases from J; junction bases left unmatched: 15. This CDR3 region has 17 residues. From germline, CDR1 is MDHEN and CDR2 SYDVKM. CDR3 nucleotide sequence: TGTGCCAGCAGCGGAAATCCGAGGGGAGGGGGCAACTATGGCTACACCTTC. It yields the protein CASSGNPRGGGNYGYTF.

The V call is TRBV11-1, the J call TRBJ2-1; 11 bases agree with TRBD1. The CDR3 extends over 17 amino acids. With 0 bases clipped from V and 7 bases from J, the junction kept 8 bases outside the gene matches. The V gene's germline CDR1 is SGHAT and CDR2 FQDESV (reference sequence). The CDR3 is CASSLARTGGAGNEQFF. Here the CDR3 DNA reads TGTGCCAGCAGCTTAGCCCGGACAGGGGGCGCAGGAAATGAGCAGTTCTTC.

CDR3 residues: CASSPYSDRSYNEQFF. CDR3 nucleotide sequence: TGTGCCAGCTCGCCGTATAGTGACCGCTCCTACAATGAGCAGTTCTTC. This rearrangement joins TRBV18 to TRBJ2-1; no firm D call. The V end was cut by 6 bases, the J end by 0 bases, with 15 bases between. The CDR3 length is 16 residues. Germline CDR1 is KGHSH and CDR2 is LQKENI.